This TCR beta chain was observed in a study of blood T cell repertoires in COVID-19. At the level of the study: Donors in the United States, Italy and Spain gave samples during acute or convalescent COVID-19. The cDNA or gDNA used as material had been derived from T cells, B-cell-depleted T cells, or PBMCs.

The CDR3 totals 15 residues. V shed 5 bases and J 2 bases; nucleotides not matched to a gene: 5. The germline V gene encodes CDR1 SNHLY and CDR2 FYNNEI. The authors' processing: Reference gene primer amplification yielded estimated nucleated cell counts. Here immunoSEQ multiplex PCR was the method, and the copy in TCRdb shows in-frame clones only, minus some. Clone size and V and J calls were adopted from that table, with D and trimming inferred from the DNA. The data show 76,000 or so clones, with roughly 89% seen just once and more than 7.5% held by the top ten. The chain is built from TRBV2 and TRBJ2-3; 9 bases map to TRBD2. Sample: peripheral blood. The TCR sequence derives from a young man with acute or convalescent COVID-19. The CDR3 loop reads CASSQTSGYTDTQYF. Written as DNA, the CDR3 is TGTGCCAGCAGTCAGACTAGCGGTTACACAGATACGCAGTATTTT. Using reference TRBV2 and TRBJ2-3 for the parts outside the CDR3, the full variable domain is EPEVTQTPSHQVTQMGQEVILRCVPISNHLYFYWYRQILGQKVEFLVSFYNNEISEKSEIFDDQFSVERPDGSNFTLKIRSTKLEDSAMYFCASSQTSGYTDTQYFGPGTRLTVL.